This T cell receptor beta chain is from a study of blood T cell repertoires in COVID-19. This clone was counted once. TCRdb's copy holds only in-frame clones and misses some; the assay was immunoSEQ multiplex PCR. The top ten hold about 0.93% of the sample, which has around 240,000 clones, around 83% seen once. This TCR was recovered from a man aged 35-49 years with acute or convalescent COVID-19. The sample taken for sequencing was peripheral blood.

DNA for the CDR3: TGTGCCAGCAGCTTAGCGTCCGGGTCGTGGAACACCATATATTTT. Translation gives CASSLASGSWNTIYF. The genes are TRBV7-6 and TRBJ1-3; D is ambiguous. The CDR3 is 15 amino acids. Trimming took 0 bases from V and 7 from J, leaving 13 bases between them. CDR1 is SGHVS and CDR2 is FNYEAQ in the germline V gene.